Listed below are T cell receptor beta chains from one sample, sequenced in a study of control samples from healthy donors and cancer patients. Here immunoSEQ multiplex PCR was the method, and the copy in TCRdb shows in-frame clones only, minus some. The table records roughly 50,000 clones, 95% to 97% of them present only once. Input material: blood. All receptors come from a woman in her twenties or thirties in good health. CDR3s include the opening cysteine and the closing phenylalanine or tryptophan. Each record gives: clone size, V gene, CDR3 length, D gene, J gene, CDR3 DNA, CDR3 protein. A D gene is named only where the DNA matches it firmly. Size values are once, few and many counts, or a class for expanded clones, and some rows have none.

abundance: -; v_gene: TRBV2; len: 12; d_gene: -; j_gene: TRBJ2-7; CDR3nt: TGTGCCAGCAGTGAGGAGGGGTACGAGCAGTACTTC; CDR3aa: CASSEEGYEQYF
abundance: -; v_gene: TRBV6-5; len: 14; d_gene: TRBD1; j_gene: TRBJ1-4; CDR3nt: TGTGCCACCAGCTGGGACAGGGGGAATGAAAAACTGTTTTTT; CDR3aa: CATSWDRGNEKLFF
abundance: once; v_gene: TRBV5-1; len: 12; d_gene: -; j_gene: TRBJ1-1; CDR3nt: TGCGCCAGCAGGGCGGAGAACACTGAAGCTTTCTTT; CDR3aa: CASRAENTEAFF
abundance: -; v_gene: TRBV9; len: 17; d_gene: TRBD1; j_gene: TRBJ2-2; CDR3nt: TGTGCCAGCAGTGTAGGCTGGACAGGGGGTGACGCCGGGGAGCTGTTTTTT; CDR3aa: CASSVGWTGGDAGELFF
abundance: -; v_gene: TRBV27; len: 14; d_gene: TRBD1; j_gene: TRBJ2-7; CDR3nt: TGTGCCAGCAGTTTTGAACAGGGGACATACGAGCAGTACTTC; CDR3aa: CASSFEQGTYEQYF
abundance: -; v_gene: TRBV28; len: 14; d_gene: -; j_gene: TRBJ2-1; CDR3nt: TGTGCCAGCACAAGACCACCCCTTGGCAATGAGCAGTTCTTC; CDR3aa: CASTRPPLGNEQFF
abundance: -; v_gene: TRBV19; len: 12; d_gene: -; j_gene: TRBJ2-7; CDR3nt: TGTGCCAGTTCGGCCCGGCTCGGCGAGCAGTACTTC; CDR3aa: CASSARLGEQYF
abundance: -; v_gene: TRBV18; len: 15; d_gene: TRBD1; j_gene: TRBJ2-1; CDR3nt: TGTGCCAGCTCACCCGGACAGGGCAAGCTCAATGAGCAGTTCTTC; CDR3aa: CASSPGQGKLNEQFF
abundance: -; v_gene: TRBV6-5; len: 14; d_gene: TRBD1; j_gene: TRBJ2-1; CDR3nt: TGTGCCAGCAGGGCCGGGACAGGACACAATGAGCAGTTCTTC; CDR3aa: CASRAGTGHNEQFF
abundance: -; v_gene: TRBV9; len: 15; d_gene: TRBD2; j_gene: TRBJ2-7; CDR3nt: TGTGCCAGCAGCGTAGACGCGGGAGCTATCCGCGAGCAGTACTTC; CDR3aa: CASSVDAGAIREQYF
abundance: -; v_gene: TRBV5-4; len: 15; d_gene: -; j_gene: TRBJ2-2; CDR3nt: TGTGCCAGCAGCTTGGAACTAGCGAACACCGGGGAGCTGTTTTTT; CDR3aa: CASSLELANTGELFF
abundance: -; v_gene: TRBV11-2; len: 18; d_gene: TRBD2; j_gene: TRBJ2-1; CDR3nt: TGTGCCAGCAGCTTAGGGGGACTGGGACTAAGGAGTTTGAATGAGCAGTTCTTC; CDR3aa: CASSLGGLGLRSLNEQFF
abundance: once; v_gene: TRBV5-5; len: 15; d_gene: -; j_gene: TRBJ2-7; CDR3nt: TGTGCCAGCAGCTTGAAGATTAGGGGTAGCTACGAGCAGTACTTC; CDR3aa: CASSLKIRGSYEQYF
abundance: -; v_gene: TRBV6-5; len: 16; d_gene: TRBD2; j_gene: TRBJ2-1; CDR3nt: TGTGCCAGCAGTTACTCACTCGGGACTAGTCATAATGAGCAGTTCTTC; CDR3aa: CASSYSLGTSHNEQFF
abundance: -; v_gene: TRBV3-1/TRBV3-2; len: 16; d_gene: -; j_gene: TRBJ1-6; CDR3nt: TGTGCCAGCAGCCGTTTTAGCAGCTCCTATAATTCACCCCTCCACTTT; CDR3aa: CASSRFSSSYNSPLHF
abundance: -; v_gene: TRBV6-1; len: 14; d_gene: -; j_gene: TRBJ2-2; CDR3nt: TGTGCCAGCAGTGAAACGAGGAACACCGGGGAGCTGTTTTTT; CDR3aa: CASSETRNTGELFF
abundance: -; v_gene: TRBV6-5; len: 13; d_gene: -; j_gene: TRBJ2-1; CDR3nt: TGTGCCAGCAGTTACTCAGGAAATGATGAGCAGTTCTTC; CDR3aa: CASSYSGNDEQFF
abundance: -; v_gene: TRBV18; len: 14; d_gene: TRBD1; j_gene: TRBJ1-5; CDR3nt: TGTGCCAGCTCACCACAGGGGGCAGATCAGCCCCAGCATTTT; CDR3aa: CASSPQGADQPQHF
abundance: -; v_gene: TRBV5-6; len: 16; d_gene: TRBD2; j_gene: TRBJ2-7; CDR3nt: TGTGCCAGCAGCCAAGTAGCGGGAGGTACCACCTACGAGCAGTACTTC; CDR3aa: CASSQVAGGTTYEQYF
abundance: -; v_gene: TRBV28; len: 20; d_gene: TRBD2; j_gene: TRBJ2-1; CDR3nt: TGTGCCAGCAGTAATCAACCCCGCGGGAGGGCAAAGGGGTCGGGAAATGAGCAGTTCTTC; CDR3aa: CASSNQPRGRAKGSGNEQFF
abundance: -; v_gene: TRBV7-9; len: 15; d_gene: TRBD2; j_gene: TRBJ2-1; CDR3nt: TGTGCCAGCAGCCAGACTAGCGGGAGGTCCAATGAGCAGTTCTTC; CDR3aa: CASSQTSGRSNEQFF
abundance: -; v_gene: TRBV10-3; len: 14; d_gene: TRBD1; j_gene: TRBJ2-7; CDR3nt: TGTGCCATCAAGGAGGACAGGGGTCTCTACGAGCAGTACTTC; CDR3aa: CAIKEDRGLYEQYF
abundance: -; v_gene: TRBV11-2; len: 12; d_gene: -; j_gene: TRBJ2-3; CDR3nt: TGTGCCAGCAGCACCGGGGCAGATACGCAGTATTTT; CDR3aa: CASSTGADTQYF
abundance: -; v_gene: TRBV30; len: 13; d_gene: -; j_gene: TRBJ1-2; CDR3nt: TGTGCCTGGAGTGGGGAGGGGTTCCATGGCTACACCTTC; CDR3aa: CAWSGEGFHGYTF
abundance: -; v_gene: TRBV6-1; len: 15; d_gene: -; j_gene: TRBJ1-2; CDR3nt: TGTGCCAGCAGTGAAAGCGGTAGGGCTCTTGCTGGCTACACCTTC; CDR3aa: CASSESGRALAGYTF
abundance: -; v_gene: TRBV27; len: 15; d_gene: -; j_gene: TRBJ2-6; CDR3nt: TGTGCCAGCAGTTTGTTGGGAGCTGGGGCCAACGTCCTGACTTTC; CDR3aa: CASSLLGAGANVLTF
abundance: -; v_gene: TRBV29-1; len: 12; d_gene: TRBD2; j_gene: TRBJ2-1; CDR3nt: TGCAGCGCTACTAGCGCCTACAATGAGCAGTTCTTC; CDR3aa: CSATSAYNEQFF
abundance: -; v_gene: TRBV2; len: 18; d_gene: -; j_gene: TRBJ1-6; CDR3nt: TGTGCCAGCAGTGAAGCGGAGGTCAGGGTGACTCTTCGCTCACCCCTCCACTTT; CDR3aa: CASSEAEVRVTLRSPLHF
abundance: -; v_gene: TRBV29-1; len: 14; d_gene: -; j_gene: TRBJ2-7; CDR3nt: TGCAGCGCGGTCGCCGGGGATCGGGCCTACGAGCAGTACTTC; CDR3aa: CSAVAGDRAYEQYF
abundance: -; v_gene: TRBV3-1/TRBV3-2; len: 13; d_gene: TRBD1; j_gene: TRBJ1-6; CDR3nt: TGTGCCAGCAGGACAGGGGGGAATTCACCCCTCCACTTT; CDR3aa: CASRTGGNSPLHF
abundance: -; v_gene: TRBV6-2/TRBV6-3; len: 21; d_gene: TRBD2; j_gene: TRBJ2-1; CDR3nt: TGTGCCAGCAGTTACCCACTGACGGGACTAGCGGGAGGGTACTCCTACAATGAGCAGTTCTTC; CDR3aa: CASSYPLTGLAGGYSYNEQFF
abundance: -; v_gene: TRBV27; len: 15; d_gene: -; j_gene: TRBJ1-3; CDR3nt: TGTGCCAGCAGTTTATTTAGGGGATCTGGAAACACCATATATTTT; CDR3aa: CASSLFRGSGNTIYF
abundance: once; v_gene: TRBV14; len: 16; d_gene: TRBD2; j_gene: TRBJ2-7; CDR3nt: TGTGCCAGCAGCCAAGGACTAGCGGGGAGCTCCTACGAGCAGTACTTC; CDR3aa: CASSQGLAGSSYEQYF
abundance: -; v_gene: TRBV29-1; len: 11; d_gene: -; j_gene: TRBJ2-1; CDR3nt: TGCAGCGTGACGGCGTTAACAGAGCAGTTCTTC; CDR3aa: CSVTALTEQFF
abundance: -; v_gene: TRBV20-1; len: 18; d_gene: -; j_gene: TRBJ1-5; CDR3nt: TGCAGTGCTAGTCATCGGACACCACCCTACTATAGCAATCAGCCCCAGCATTTT; CDR3aa: CSASHRTPPYYSNQPQHF
abundance: few; v_gene: TRBV6-2/TRBV6-3; len: 14; d_gene: TRBD2; j_gene: TRBJ2-7; CDR3nt: TGTGCCAGCAGCTCTAGCGGGACGAACTACGAGCAGTACTTC; CDR3aa: CASSSSGTNYEQYF
abundance: -; v_gene: TRBV5-1; len: 12; d_gene: -; j_gene: TRBJ2-7; CDR3nt: TGCGCCAGCAGCTTGAACACCTACGAGCAGTACTTC; CDR3aa: CASSLNTYEQYF
abundance: -; v_gene: TRBV29-1; len: 15; d_gene: TRBD1; j_gene: TRBJ2-5; CDR3nt: TGCAGCGTTGCCCGGGACAGGGGGCGCGGAGAGACCCAGTACTTC; CDR3aa: CSVARDRGRGETQYF
abundance: -; v_gene: TRBV5-1; len: 17; d_gene: -; j_gene: TRBJ2-1; CDR3nt: TGCGCCAGCAGCTTGCGCCCCAGGGGGGGCTCCTACAATGAGCAGTTCTTC; CDR3aa: CASSLRPRGGSYNEQFF
abundance: -; v_gene: TRBV6-5; len: 15; d_gene: TRBD2; j_gene: TRBJ2-3; CDR3nt: TGTGCCAGCAGGGTAGCGGGAGGGGTGCAAGATACGCAGTATTTT; CDR3aa: CASRVAGGVQDTQYF
abundance: -; v_gene: TRBV7-3; len: 15; d_gene: TRBD2; j_gene: TRBJ2-3; CDR3nt: TGTGCCAGCAGCTCCGGACTAGCCCACACAGATACGCAGTATTTT; CDR3aa: CASSSGLAHTDTQYF
abundance: -; v_gene: TRBV2; len: 15; d_gene: TRBD2; j_gene: TRBJ2-2; CDR3nt: TGTGCCAGCAGTGGGACTAGCGGAGCAACCGGGGAGCTGTTTTTT; CDR3aa: CASSGTSGATGELFF
abundance: once; v_gene: TRBV30; len: 14; d_gene: TRBD2; j_gene: TRBJ2-1; CDR3nt: TGTGCCTGCCGGACCCGCGGGACTAGGAATGAGCAGTTCTTC; CDR3aa: CACRTRGTRNEQFF
abundance: -; v_gene: TRBV5-4; len: 14; d_gene: -; j_gene: TRBJ2-5; CDR3nt: TGTGCCAGCAGCTTGGAGGACAGAGAAGAGACCCGGTACTTC; CDR3aa: CASSLEDREETRYF
abundance: once; v_gene: TRBV30; len: 14; d_gene: TRBD1; j_gene: TRBJ1-6; CDR3nt: TGTGCCTGGCGGGGACAGTCAAATAATTCACCCCTCCACTTT; CDR3aa: CAWRGQSNNSPLHF
abundance: -; v_gene: TRBV6-1; len: 15; d_gene: TRBD2; j_gene: TRBJ2-5; CDR3nt: TGTGCCAGCAGTGAACTAGCGGGAGACCAAGAGACCCAGTACTTC; CDR3aa: CASSELAGDQETQYF
abundance: -; v_gene: TRBV14; len: 15; d_gene: TRBD1; j_gene: TRBJ2-3; CDR3nt: TGTGCCAGCAGTCGGACCACAGGGGTAGCAGATACGCAGTATTTT; CDR3aa: CASSRTTGVADTQYF
abundance: -; v_gene: TRBV7-3; len: 16; d_gene: -; j_gene: TRBJ2-2; CDR3nt: TGTGCCAGCAGCTTTGGACCCCAGGGAAACACCGGGGAGCTGTTTTTT; CDR3aa: CASSFGPQGNTGELFF
abundance: -; v_gene: TRBV18; len: 15; d_gene: -; j_gene: TRBJ1-4; CDR3nt: TGTGCCAGCTCACCAGAGGACGGAGCGAATGAAAAACTGTTTTTT; CDR3aa: CASSPEDGANEKLFF
abundance: -; v_gene: TRBV29-1; len: 11; d_gene: -; j_gene: TRBJ2-7; CDR3nt: TGCAGCGTTGAAGATTTCTACGAGCAGTACTTC; CDR3aa: CSVEDFYEQYF